Listed here is a single T cell receptor beta chain. Its antigen is as yet unknown. These data are taken from a study of vaccination and CD4 T cells after COVID-19. Study in general: The post-COVID sampling time was a median roughly 99 days after diagnosis, ranging from 35 to 161.

The Oncomine TCR Beta short-read assay generated sequence data from the DNA of cultured CD4+ T cells. Using its own MiXCR run on the PCR reads, TCRdb lists one record per CDR3 protein. The sample has over 1,500 distinct CDR3 sequences, almost 70% seen once. Treatment here: roughly 10-day PBMC culture with coronavirus spike peptide pools or control peptides (ViraFEST assay). Cultures of PBMCs, approximately 2 million per well, were set up with approximately 10 IU/ml IL-2 and 10 ug/ml peptide pools. V was clipped by 5 bases and J by 7 bases; unmatched bases: 8. The CDR3 has 15 amino acids. Per the germline V gene, CDR1 is MRHNA and CDR2 is SNTAGT.

Source: CD4+ T cells from blood, cultured in vitro, taken after SARS-CoV-2 vaccination. The receptor comes from a human donor who had recovered from COVID-19. This chain connects TRBV6-4 to TRBJ2-1; 10 nucleotides agree with TRBD2. The CDR3 protein is CASSSQAGGRNEQFF. The CDR3 coding sequence is TGTGCCAGCAGTTCACAAGCGGGAGGGCGAAATGAGCAGTTCTTC.